The present entry profiles one T cell receptor (beta chain) with its context. What it binds is not known. cDNA came from approximately 0.5 to 1 ug RNA primed by random hexamers. TCRdb re-called the immunoSEQ multiplex PCR reads through MiXCR, storing one row per CDR3 protein. The table records over 150,000 distinct CDR3 sequences, roughly 94% of them present only once. The data are from a study of CD8 T cells in Susac syndrome. Study in general: Among the Susac syndrome patients who underwent sequencing, five or six had clinically active disease, while about eight of them were in remission.

Study observations and caveats: The Susac syndrome CD4+ T cell repertoires displayed no clonal expansion.

Sequencing targeted TCR beta in blood CD8+ and CD4+ T cells. Recently defined diagnostic criteria classed the Susac syndrome patients as definite or probable. Sequenced: CD4+ T cells from PBMCs. The source is a human donor with Susac syndrome.

CDR3 in DNA: TGTGCCGGGGCCGGGACTAGGAGCCAAGAGACCCAGTACTTC. This codes for CAGAGTRSQETQYF. The V call is TRBV6-1, the J call TRBJ2-5; 8 positions match TRBD2. Germline V CDR1 and CDR2: MNHNS, SASEGT. This CDR3 region has 14 residues. The ends lost 11 bases at V and 1 base at J; junction bases unmatched: 9.